The 8 T cell receptor beta chains presented below share a single source sample, sequenced in a study of blood T cell repertoires in COVID-19. The method was immunoSEQ multiplex PCR; TCRdb's version includes in-frame clones alone and lacks a portion of them. The table has approximately 70,000 clones, around 80% seen once. The sample comprised peripheral blood. Every receptor here comes from a woman older than 75 with acute or convalescent COVID-19.

V and J are TRBV10-1 and TRBJ2-7; 12 bases agree with TRBD2. With 5 bases clipped from V and 2 bases from J, the junction kept 4 bases outside the gene matches. The CDR3 loop spans 15 amino acids. Per germline, CDR1 WNHNN and CDR2 SYGVQD (reference sequence). This CDR3 is CASSPTSGGTYEQYF. The CDR3 region has the DNA TGCGCCAGCAGTCCGACTAGCGGGGGTACCTACGAGCAGTACTTC.

J is TRBJ2-1 and V is TRBV5-1, with D possibly matching TRBD1 (6 bases). V was trimmed by 4 bases and J by 4 bases, leaving 9 bases between them. The CDR3 loop spans 13 amino acids. Per germline, CDR1 SGHRS and CDR2 YFSETQ. The CDR3 loop reads CASSQGGYNEQFF. CDR3 DNA: TGCGCCAGCAGCCAAGGGGGATACAATGAGCAGTTCTTC.

The genes are TRBV28 and TRBJ1-5, with a possible D match to TRBD1 (5 bases). The CDR3 length is 15 residues. Per the germline V gene, CDR1 is MDHEN and CDR2 is SYDVKM. Trimming removed 5 bases at V and 0 bases at J, with 11 bases between. The DNA for the CDR3 is TGTGCCAGCAGTATCCTCGGGGGTAGCAATCAGCCCCAGCATTTT. Protein: CASSILGGSNQPQHF. Based on the CDR3 plus reference TRBV28 and TRBJ1-5, the full variable domain is DVKVTQSSRYLVKRTGEKVFLECVQDMDHENMFWYRQDPGLGLRLIYFSYDVKMKEKGDIPEGYSVSREKKERFSLILESASTNQTSMYLCASSILGGSNQPQHFGDGTRLSIL.

V usage is TRBV6-6 and J usage is TRBJ1-4; 10 bases are shared with TRBD1. The germline V gene encodes CDR1 MNHNY and CDR2 SVGAGI (reference sequence). Losses at the gene ends were 6 bases for V and 4 bases for J; bases not matched to a gene: 20. The CDR3 extends over 20 amino acids. This CDR3 reads CASSPNPRQGARSLNEKLFF. CDR3 nucleotides: TGTGCCAGCAGCCCCAACCCGAGACAGGGGGCAAGGTCCCTTAATGAAAAACTGTTTTTT.

The sample holds one count of this clone. The chain uses TRBV6-5 and TRBJ2-7; the match to TRBD1 covers 9 bases. After removal of 4 bases from V and 0 bases from J, the junction contained 4 bases not matched to a gene. Germline assignment: CDR1 MNHEY and CDR2 SVGAGI. This CDR3 has 15 residues. The CDR3: CASSSGTGLSYEQYF. Written as DNA, the CDR3 is TGTGCCAGCAGTTCCGGGACAGGGCTCTCCTACGAGCAGTACTTC.

The chain recombines TRBV29-1 with TRBJ1-4, with 9 bases lining up with TRBD1. This CDR3 is built from 14 residues. The germline V gene has CDR1 SQVTM and CDR2 ANQGSEA. Trimming took 4 bases from V and 7 from J; bases not matched to a gene: 7. The CDR3 bases are TGCAGCGTTGCGAGGGGGACAGGGAGTGAAAAACTGTTTTTT. It yields the protein CSVARGTGSEKLFF.

V usage is TRBV18 and J usage is TRBJ2-1; 8 bases align to TRBD2. Germline lookup yields CDR1 KGHSH and CDR2 LQKENI. This CDR3 has 16 residues. After removal of 3 bases from V and 7 bases from J, the junction contained 11 bases not matched to a gene. The DNA of the CDR3 is TGTGCCAGCTCACCCCTAGCCGGGACTAGAAGGAATGAGCAGTTCTTC. It codes for CASSPLAGTRRNEQFF.

The gene calls are TRBV5-1 and TRBJ2-7; tentative D call: TRBD1 (7 bases). This CDR3 has 15 residues. Germline assignment: CDR1 SGHRS and CDR2 YFSETQ. The V end was cut by 4 bases, the J end by 2 bases, with 16 bases between. CDR3 bases: TGCGCCAGCAGCCAACTAGCAGGGGGAACCTACGAGCAGTACTTC. Translating gives CASSQLAGGTYEQYF. Based on the CDR3 plus reference TRBV5-1 and TRBJ2-7, the full variable domain is KAGVTQTPRYLIKTRGQQVTLSCSPISGHRSVSWYQQTPGQGLQFLFEYFSETQRNKGNFPGRFSGRQFSNSRSEMNVSTLELGDSALYLCASSQLAGGTYEQYFGPGTRLTVT.